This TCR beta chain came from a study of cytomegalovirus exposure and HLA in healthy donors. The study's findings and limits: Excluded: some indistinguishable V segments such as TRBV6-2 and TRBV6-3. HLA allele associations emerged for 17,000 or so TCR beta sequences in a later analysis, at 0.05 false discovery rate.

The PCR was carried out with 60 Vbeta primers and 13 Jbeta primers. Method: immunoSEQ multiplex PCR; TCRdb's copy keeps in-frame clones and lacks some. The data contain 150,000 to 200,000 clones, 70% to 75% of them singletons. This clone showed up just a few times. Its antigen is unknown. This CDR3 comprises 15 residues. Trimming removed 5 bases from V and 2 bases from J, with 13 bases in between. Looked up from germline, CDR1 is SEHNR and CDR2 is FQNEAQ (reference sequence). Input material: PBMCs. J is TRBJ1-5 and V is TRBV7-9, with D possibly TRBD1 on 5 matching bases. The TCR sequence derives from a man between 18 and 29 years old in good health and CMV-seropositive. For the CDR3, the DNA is TGTGCCAGCAGCCGGGGGGGGACGGGCAATCAGCCCCAGCATTTT. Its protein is CASSRGGTGNQPQHF.